This TCR beta chain was sequenced for a study of a mutant IDH1 vaccine in newly diagnosed glioma. The time point was: week 47, end of study. Vaccination used 300 ug of mutant IDH1 20-mer peptide per dose, with topical imiquimod. Libraries were prepared by immunoSEQ multiplex PCR; TCRdb keeps only in-frame clonotypes and omits some of them. Of 50,000 to 65,000 clones listed, less than 75% are singletons. This CDR3 has 13 residues. The germline gives CDR1 KGHSH, CDR2 LQKENI. The V end was cut by 8 bases, the J end by 5 bases, with 10 bases between. Note on this clone: Its cognate antigen is unknown.

The TCR sequence derives from a man aged 40-49 years with glioma. Some clones in this sample may be carry-over from other donors' samples. This sequence joins TRBV18 and TRBJ1-6, with D uncertain. Material: peripheral blood mononuclear cells (PBMCs), obtained from a glioma patient whose treatment included an IDH1 peptide vaccine. The CDR3 loop reads CASQSRDNSPLHF. The CDR3, as DNA: TGTGCCAGCCAATCCCGGGATAATTCACCCCTCCACTTT. Full variable domain (outside the CDR3, taken from reference TRBV18 and TRBJ1-6): NAGVMQNPRHLVRRRGQEARLRCSPMKGHSHVYWYRQLPEEGLKFMVYLQKENIIDESGMPKERFSAEFPKEGPSILRIQQVVRGDSAAYFCASQSRDNSPLHFGNGTRLTVT.